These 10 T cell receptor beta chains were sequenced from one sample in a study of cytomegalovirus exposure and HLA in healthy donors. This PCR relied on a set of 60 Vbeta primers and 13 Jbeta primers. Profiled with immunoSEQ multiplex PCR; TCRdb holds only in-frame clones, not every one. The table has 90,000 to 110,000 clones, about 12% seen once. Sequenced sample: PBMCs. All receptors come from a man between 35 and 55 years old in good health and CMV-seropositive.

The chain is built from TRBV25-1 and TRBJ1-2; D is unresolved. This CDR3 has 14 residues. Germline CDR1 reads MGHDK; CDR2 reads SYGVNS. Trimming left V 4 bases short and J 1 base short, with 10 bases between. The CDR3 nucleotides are TGTGCCAGCAGTGGGGAGGACGGTAACTATGGCTACACCTTC. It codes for CASSGEDGNYGYTF.

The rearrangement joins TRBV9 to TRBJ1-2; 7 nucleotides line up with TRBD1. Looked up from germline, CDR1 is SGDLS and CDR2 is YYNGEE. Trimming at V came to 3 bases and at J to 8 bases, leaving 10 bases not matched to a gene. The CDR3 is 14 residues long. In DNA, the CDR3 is TGTGCCAGCAGCGGCGTGACAGGGCTTGAAGGCTACACCTTC. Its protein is CASSGVTGLEGYTF.

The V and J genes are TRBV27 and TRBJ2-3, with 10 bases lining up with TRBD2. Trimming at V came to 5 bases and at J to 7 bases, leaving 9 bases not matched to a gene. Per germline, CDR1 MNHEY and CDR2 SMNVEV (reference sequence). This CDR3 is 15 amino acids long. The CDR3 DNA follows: TGTGCCAGCAGTCTCGGGACTAGCGCATCTAATACGCAGTATTTT. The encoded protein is CASSLGTSASNTQYF.

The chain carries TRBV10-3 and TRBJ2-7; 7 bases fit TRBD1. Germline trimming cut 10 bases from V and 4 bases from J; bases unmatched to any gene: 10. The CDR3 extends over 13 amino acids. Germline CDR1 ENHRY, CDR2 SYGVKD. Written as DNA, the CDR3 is TGTGCCACCCAAGGACAGGTCCCTTACGAGCAGTACTTC. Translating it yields CATQGQVPYEQYF.

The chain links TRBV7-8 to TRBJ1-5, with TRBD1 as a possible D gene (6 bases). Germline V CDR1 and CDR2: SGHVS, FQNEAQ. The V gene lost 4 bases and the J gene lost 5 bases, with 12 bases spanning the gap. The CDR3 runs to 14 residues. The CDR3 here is CASSSGAVDQPQHF. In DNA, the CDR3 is TGTGCCAGCAGCTCAGGGGCTGTAGATCAGCCCCAGCATTTT.

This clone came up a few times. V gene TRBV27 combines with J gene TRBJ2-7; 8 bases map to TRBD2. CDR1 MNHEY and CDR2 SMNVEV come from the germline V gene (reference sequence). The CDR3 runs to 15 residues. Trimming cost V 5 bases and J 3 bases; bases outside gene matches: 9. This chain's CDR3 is CASSPRPGLVYEQYF. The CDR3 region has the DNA TGTGCCAGCAGTCCCCGGCCGGGACTAGTCTACGAGCAGTACTTC.

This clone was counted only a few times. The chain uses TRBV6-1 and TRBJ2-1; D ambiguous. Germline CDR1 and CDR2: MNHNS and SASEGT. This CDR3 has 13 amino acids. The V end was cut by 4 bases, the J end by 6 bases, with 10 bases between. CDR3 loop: CASSGGRVNEQFF. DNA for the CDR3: TGTGCCAGCAGTGGAGGAAGAGTCAATGAGCAGTTCTTC.

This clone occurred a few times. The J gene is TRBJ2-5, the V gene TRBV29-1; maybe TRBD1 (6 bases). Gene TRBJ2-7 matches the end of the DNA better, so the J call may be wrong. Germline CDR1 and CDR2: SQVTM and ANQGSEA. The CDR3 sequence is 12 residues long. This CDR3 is CSVVQGDYEQYF. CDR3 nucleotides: TGCAGCGTTGTACAGGGAGACTACGAGCAGTACTTC.

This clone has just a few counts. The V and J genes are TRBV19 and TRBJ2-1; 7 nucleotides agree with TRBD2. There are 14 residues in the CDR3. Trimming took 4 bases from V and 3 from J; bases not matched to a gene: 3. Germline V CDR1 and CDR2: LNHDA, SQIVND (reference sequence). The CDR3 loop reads CASSSWTSYNEQFF. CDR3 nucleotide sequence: TGTGCCAGTAGTAGCTGGACTAGCTACAATGAGCAGTTCTTC.

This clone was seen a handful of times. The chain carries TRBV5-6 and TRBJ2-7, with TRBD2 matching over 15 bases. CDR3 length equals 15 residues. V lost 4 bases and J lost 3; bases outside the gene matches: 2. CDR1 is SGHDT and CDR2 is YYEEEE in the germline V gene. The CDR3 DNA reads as TGTGCCAGCAGCAAGGGACTAGCGGGAGGCTACGAGCAGTACTTC. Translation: CASSKGLAGGYEQYF. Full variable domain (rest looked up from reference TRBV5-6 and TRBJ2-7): DAGVTQSPTHLIKTRGQQVTLRCSPKSGHDTVSWYQQALGQGPQFIFQYYEEEERQRGNFPDRFSGHQFPNYSSELNVNALLLGDSALYLCASSKGLAGGYEQYFGPGTRLTVT.